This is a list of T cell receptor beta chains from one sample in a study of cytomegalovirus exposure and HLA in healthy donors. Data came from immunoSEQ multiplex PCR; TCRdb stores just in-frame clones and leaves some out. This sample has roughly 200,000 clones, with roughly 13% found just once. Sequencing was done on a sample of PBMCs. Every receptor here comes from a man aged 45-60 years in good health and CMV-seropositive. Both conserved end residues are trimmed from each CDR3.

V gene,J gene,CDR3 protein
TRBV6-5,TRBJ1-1,ASKRGNTEAF
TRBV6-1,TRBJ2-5,ASRREETQY
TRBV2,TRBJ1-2,ASSGQGGGYT
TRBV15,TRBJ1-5,ATSREYMAQH
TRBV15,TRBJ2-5,ATSRERQETQY
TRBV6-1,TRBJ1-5,ASQTGGDQPQH
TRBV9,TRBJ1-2,ASSGGTGGTGGYT
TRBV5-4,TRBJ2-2,ASSGTGSGELF
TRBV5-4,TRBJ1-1,ASRSPGTLEAF
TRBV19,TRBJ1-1,ASSTQGVTEAF
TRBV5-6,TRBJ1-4,ASSSLQGEGEKLF
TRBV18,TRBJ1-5,ASSPPGQGNQPQH
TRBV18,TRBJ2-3,ASHQSTDTQY
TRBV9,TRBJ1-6,ASSLTEGYSPLH
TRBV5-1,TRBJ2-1,ASSLRTGPKGEQF
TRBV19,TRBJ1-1,ASSIAPGTEAF
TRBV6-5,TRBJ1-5,ASRGTGPNQPQH
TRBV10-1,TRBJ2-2,ASSESQLPTGELF
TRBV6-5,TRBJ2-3,ASSYFPTGNTDTQY
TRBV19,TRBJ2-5,ASSQTGDETQY
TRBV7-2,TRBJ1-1,ASSREGGNTEAF
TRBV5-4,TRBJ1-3,ASSSQGSGNTIY
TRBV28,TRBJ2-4,ASSLPPAGNIQY
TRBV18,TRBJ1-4,ASSFTDEKLF
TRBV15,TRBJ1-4,ATSRDWGSTTNEKLF
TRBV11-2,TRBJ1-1,ASSSPGQGAGAF
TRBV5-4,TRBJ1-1,ASSPSGASTEAF
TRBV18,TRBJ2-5,ASSRGQGETQY
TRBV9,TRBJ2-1,ASSVGGDYYNEQF
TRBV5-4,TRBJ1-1,ASSSQGAGTEAF
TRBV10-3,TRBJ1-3,AACQVAGNTIY
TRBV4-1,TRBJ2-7,ASSQGQGAYEQY
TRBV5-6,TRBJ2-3,ASSSLAGEPQDTQY
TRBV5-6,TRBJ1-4,ASSLVLGQGKEKLF
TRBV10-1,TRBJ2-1,ASSPEGIPSYNEQF
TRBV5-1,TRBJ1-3,ASSTQTGDSGNTIY
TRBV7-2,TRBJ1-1,ASSGHTVNTEAF
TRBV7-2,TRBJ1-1,ASSPFGTGGSKAF
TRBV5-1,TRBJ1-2,ASSLGGDYGYT
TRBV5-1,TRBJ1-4,ASSSTLTGGVEKLF
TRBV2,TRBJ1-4,ASRINAANEKLF
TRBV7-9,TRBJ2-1,ASSLVIAGSGNEQF
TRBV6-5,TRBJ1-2,ASSPSGGDYGYT
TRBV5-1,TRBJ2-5,ASSHPGGQETQY
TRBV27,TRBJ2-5,ASSSGTSSQETQY
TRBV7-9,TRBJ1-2,ASRPTGGLNGYT
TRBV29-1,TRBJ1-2,SVLGDTANYGYT
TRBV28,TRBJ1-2,ASNFDRIQGYT
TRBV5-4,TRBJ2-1,ASSPGGMSYNEQF
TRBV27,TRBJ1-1,ASSSDRVGTEAF
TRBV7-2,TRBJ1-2,ASRGTGGGRSA
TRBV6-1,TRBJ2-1,ASRPLGGAYEQF
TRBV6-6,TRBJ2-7,ASSYGGTGGDEQY
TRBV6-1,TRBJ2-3,ASSGGGPGDTQY
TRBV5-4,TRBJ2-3,ASSLKLAGGRVPDTQY
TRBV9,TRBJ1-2,ASSVDDRVRGYT
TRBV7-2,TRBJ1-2,ASSLVPTGGYGYT
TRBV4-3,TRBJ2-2,ASSQEGQITGELF
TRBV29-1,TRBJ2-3,SVDGQEGGYTDTQY